This T cell receptor (beta chain) was observed in a study of type 1 and type 2 diabetes patients (dated by TCRdb to about 2016). With respect to the entire study: Eight or nine type 1 diabetes patients, a few type 2 diabetes patients and 6 or 7 nondiabetic controls, all recruited in China, made up the cohort. Across the study, CD4+ and CD8+ T cells were positively selected from PBMCs by means of CD4 or CD8 MicroBeads on MACS columns. Altogether, under 25,000,000 paired-end reads were produced across the whole study. The study profiled TCRbeta repertoires by high-throughput sequencing to compare type 1 diabetes, type 2 diabetes and nondiabetic individuals. For the type 1 diabetes patients, the type 2 diabetes patients acted as a disease comparison group. Similar V gene usage was observed when roughly 19-cycle and approximately 26-cycle amplification were compared, suggesting similar primer efficiencies and random PCR bias. TCRbeta libraries were sequenced paired-end on Illumina HiSeq 2000 or MiSeq instruments. Points the paper makes about the study in general: Study groups were not matched for age and gender, which possibly biased interpretation. Only a limited number of T2D and control samples were sequenced, so some T1D-only HECs might also appear in more T2D or control samples. Type 2 diabetes patients had few highly-expanded CD4+ clones, median one, accounting for a median approximately 3.8% of reads. Type 2 diabetes and control samples had highly correlated V and J gene usage patterns, with the correlation between samples averaging around 0.97. Type 2 diabetes repertoires showed high diversity, significantly greater than type 1 diabetes repertoires in both CD4+ and CD8+ T cells.

V and J lose 3 bases and 7 bases, and a span of 16 bases separates them. Taken from the germline V gene (reference sequence), the CDR1 and CDR2 loops are LNHDA and SQIVND. The CDR3 contains 14 residues, cysteine and phenylalanine counted. Here the CDR3 DNA is all that survives: 42 bases in frame from base 1. Details on this clonotype: Its antigen has not been determined. No much larger clone is present one base from it, and per-base qualities are unavailable.

TCRdb lists the instrument as Illumina MiSeq. Genomic DNA from sorted T cell subsets was used as template for TCRbeta CDR3 amplification. Multiplex PCR with 30 forward and 13 reverse primers amplified the TCRbeta CDR3 region. PCR products were purified with AMPure XP beads, then indices and adaptors were added in a second approximately 25-cycle PCR. Before sequencing, the QIAquick Gel Extraction Kit was used to gel-purify the libraries. Under the source paper's analysis protocol: Paired-end reads were merged using FLASH and were aligned with IgBLAST to IMGT V, D and J germline references. Reads with less than 70% alignment identity to germline references were removed, leaving around 11,000,000 reads across the study. Following IMGT definitions, CDR3 boundaries, reading frame and productivity were assigned. Highly-expanded clones were defined as clones making up 1% or more of reads, and normalized Shannon entropy was used to measure diversity. Unpaired two-tailed t-tests were used to test group differences in Shannon entropy. TCRdb's own reprocessing of the public reads used fastp at Q25 and MiXCR and kept productive beta chains. Each record represents a unique CDR3 protein, reported with the most common genes and DNA among its rows. Here the V and J calls rest on TCRdb's processing, not on the authors' analysis. This sample has 280,000 or so distinct CDR3 sequences in its table, and approximately 50% of those were observed once. The top ten clones comprise roughly 13% of the sample.

Every diabetic patient fulfilled standard classification criteria for type 1 or type 2 diabetes, and glucose and C-peptide were measured using WHO-recommended methods. Donors were excluded if they had other autoimmune diseases or infections within the previous four weeks. Approximately 10 milliliters of peripheral blood were collected from each participant. PBMCs were isolated with LymphoPrep density separation. This clonotype originated in a man younger than 35 with type 2 diabetes. The receptor chain draws on TRBV19 and TRBJ2-7, with the D call tentatively TRBD1 or TRBD2, each fitting 5 bases. The sample taken for sequencing was peripheral blood mononuclear cells (PBMCs). The CDR3 loop reads CASSIVAGTWEQYF. The bases are TGTGCCAGTAGTATTGTGGCCGGGACGTGGGAGCAGTACTTC.